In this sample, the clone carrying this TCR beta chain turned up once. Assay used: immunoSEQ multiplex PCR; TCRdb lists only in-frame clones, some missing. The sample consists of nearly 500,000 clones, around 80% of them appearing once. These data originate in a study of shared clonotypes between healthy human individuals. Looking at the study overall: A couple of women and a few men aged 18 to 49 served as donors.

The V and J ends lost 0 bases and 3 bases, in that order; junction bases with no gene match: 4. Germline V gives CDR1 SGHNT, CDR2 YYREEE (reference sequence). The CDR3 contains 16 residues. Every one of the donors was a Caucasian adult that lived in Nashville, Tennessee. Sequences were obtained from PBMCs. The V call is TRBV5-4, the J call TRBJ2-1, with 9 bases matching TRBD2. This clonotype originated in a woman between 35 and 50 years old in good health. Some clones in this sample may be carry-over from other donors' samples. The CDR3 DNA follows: TGTGCCAGCAGCTTGGGGCTAGCGGGATACTACAATGAGCAGTTCTTC. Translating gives CASSLGLAGYYNEQFF.